A selection of T cell receptor beta chains follows, all from one sample in a study of blood T cells in healthy people across ages. TCRdb re-called the 5' RACE reads with MiXCR, one entry per CDR3 protein. The profile shows 1.8 million or so distinct CDR3 sequences, roughly two fifths of them singletons. Sequencing input: blood. The source is a human donor in good health. The CDR3 runs from the conserved cysteine through the conserved F or W. D genes are given only for firm matches. Clone size is given for some rows only: seen once, a few or many times, or a class if the clone is expanded.

NA | NA | TRBJ2-3 | TRBV24-1 | CATSDFSAGTSTDTQYF
NA | few | TRBJ1-1 | TRBV5-6 | CASSFTRMNTEAFF
NA | NA | TRBJ2-7 | TRBV4-1 | CASSSGTGTSEQYF
TRBD1 | few | TRBJ2-1 | TRBV7-9 | CASSFQGDYNEQFF
NA | NA | TRBJ2-5 | TRBV7-2 | CASSLQGRRETQYF
TRBD2 | NA | TRBJ2-5 | TRBV11-2 | CASSRPKTSGIETQYF
TRBD2 | NA | TRBJ2-1 | TRBV28 | CASRGTSGVQADNEQFF
TRBD1 | NA | TRBJ1-1 | TRBV7-6 | CASSSGQGVYGTEAFF
NA | NA | TRBJ1-5 | TRBV6-1 | CASSDVVGIYSQHF
NA | NA | TRBJ2-7 | TRBV9 | CASSVASGPLWEQYF
TRBD1 | few | TRBJ2-4 | TRBV4-1 | CASSRDRGRNIQYF
TRBD2 | NA | TRBJ2-5 | TRBV7-2 | CASSLEASGGAIDEQYF
NA | NA | TRBJ1-6 | TRBV20-1 | CSTRDKARGRMDSPLHF
TRBD2 | NA | NA | TRBV4-3 | CASSPGTSEREQYF
NA | NA | TRBJ1-2 | TRBV2 | CASSRERDYGYTF
NA | many | TRBJ2-1 | TRBV30 | CAWSPYSPNEQFF
NA | NA | TRBJ1-2 | TRBV2 | CASSVKELSGYTF
TRBD1 | NA | TRBJ2-3 | TRBV4-2 | CASSQEPPGQGADTQYF
TRBD2 | few | TRBJ2-1 | TRBV3-1 | CASSPVTSGPTYNEQFF
NA | NA | TRBJ2-5 | TRBV2 | CASSETGRRTDAAQYF
NA | NA | TRBJ2-1 | TRBV27 | CASSLRIGLPYNEQFF
NA | NA | TRBJ2-7 | TRBV7-2 | CASSLAGNGHEQYF
NA | NA | TRBJ2-7 | TRBV6-2/TRBV6-3 | CASKKEGGLYYEQYF
NA | NA | TRBJ2-5 | TRBV15 | CATSNRDSLETQYF
TRBD1 | NA | TRBJ2-3 | TRBV4-3 | CASSHGTGKSTDTQYF
NA | NA | TRBJ2-1 | TRBV20-1 | CSASTRSYNEQFF
NA | NA | TRBJ1-2 | TRBV28 | CASSPGTSANYGYTF
TRBD1 | NA | TRBJ2-7 | TRBV7-6 | CASSPFSRQGNYVQYF
NA | NA | TRBJ1-2 | TRBV4-2 | CASSQRGGVSDGYTF
NA | NA | TRBJ1-2 | TRBV20-1 | CSARYIENYGYTF
TRBD1 | NA | TRBJ1-2 | TRBV29-1 | CSARGDRYNYGYTF
TRBD1 | NA | TRBJ2-7 | TRBV6-5 | CASSTRPRGEQYF
TRBD1 | NA | TRBJ1-4 | TRBV7-6 | CASSLTGPIEKLFF
NA | NA | TRBJ2-1 | TRBV12-3/TRBV12-4 | CASSSSTPSEQFF
NA | NA | TRBJ1-3 | TRBV7-2 | CASSLNRGAGNTIYF
NA | NA | TRBJ1-2 | TRBV5-1 | CASSLPGGRTNGYTF
NA | NA | TRBJ1-3 | TRBV29-1 | CSVDTDGNSGNTIYF
NA | NA | TRBJ1-2 | TRBV6-6 | CASNFEQGFSNGYTF
TRBD1 | NA | TRBJ1-5 | TRBV7-2 | CASSLNRGRGEPQHF
NA | NA | TRBJ1-2 | TRBV4-3 | CASSQIVRGTPYGYTF
NA | NA | TRBJ1-6 | TRBV5-6 | CASSSEGSLPLHF
TRBD2 | NA | TRBJ2-5 | TRBV12-3/TRBV12-4 | CASTPNWRGAQETQYF
NA | NA | TRBJ1-2 | TRBV3-1 | CASSQADSIYGYTF
NA | NA | TRBJ2-1 | TRBV5-1 | CASSSDWEGGEQFF
TRBD2 | NA | TRBJ2-5 | TRBV4-1 | CASSQENGAGGQETQYF
NA | NA | TRBJ2-1 | TRBV4-1 | CASSKEVYNEQFF